This T cell receptor (beta chain) came from a study of blood T cell repertoires in COVID-19. Source study methods: Reference gene primer amplification yielded estimated nucleated cell counts. Here immunoSEQ multiplex PCR was the method, and the copy in TCRdb shows in-frame clones only, minus some. From that table come the V and J calls and clone size; the DNA was used to work out D and trimming. Of nearly 200,000 clones detected, 80% to 90% appear once; the ten largest clones hold about 5.1%. The CDR3 consists of 14 residues. Unmatched junction bases numbered 6, after V lost 2 bases and J lost 8 bases. Germline values: CDR1 SEHNR, CDR2 FQNEAQ (reference sequence).

The rearrangement joins TRBV7-9 to TRBJ2-1, with 7 nucleotides matching TRBD2. The receptor was isolated from a woman in her 70s with active or convalescent COVID-19. Sample: peripheral blood. CDR3 sequence: CASSLRGSGDEQFF. CDR3 in DNA: TGTGCCAGCAGCTTAAGGGGAAGCGGGGATGAGCAGTTCTTC.